This is a list of T cell receptor beta chains from one sample in a study of control samples from healthy donors and cancer patients. The table came from immunoSEQ multiplex PCR; TCRdb's copy has only in-frame clones and leaves some out. Of approximately 50,000 clones listed, 75% to 90% are singletons. The specimen sequenced was PBMCs. Every receptor here comes from a man in his 60s with head and neck cancer. The CDR3 runs from the conserved cysteine through the conserved F or W.

V	J	CDR3
TRBV19	TRBJ1-5	CASNIDYSNQPQHF
TRBV21-1	TRBJ2-3	CASSPAGQGEAIYRQASTDTQYF
TRBV3-1/TRBV3-2	TRBJ2-7	CASSRTPPTSGGAYEQYF
TRBV3-1/TRBV3-2	TRBJ2-7	CASSQGGNYEQYF
TRBV19	TRBJ1-1	CASSIGKGAGNTEAFF
TRBV9	TRBJ2-2	CASSCCSHTGELFF
TRBV2	TRBJ1-2	CASSEGQLIYGYTF
TRBV18	TRBJ2-6	CASSGSSGANVLTF
TRBV5-6	TRBJ2-7	CASSLAKGYEQYF
TRBV21-1	TRBJ2-3	CASRPRGDREITDTQYF
TRBV28	TRBJ1-2	CASRGAGYGYTF
TRBV9	TRBJ2-7	CASSVRDSPYEQYF
TRBV20-1	TRBJ1-5	CSASSDRDRYSNQPQHF
TRBV7-9	TRBJ1-2	CASLSQEPALEGYTF